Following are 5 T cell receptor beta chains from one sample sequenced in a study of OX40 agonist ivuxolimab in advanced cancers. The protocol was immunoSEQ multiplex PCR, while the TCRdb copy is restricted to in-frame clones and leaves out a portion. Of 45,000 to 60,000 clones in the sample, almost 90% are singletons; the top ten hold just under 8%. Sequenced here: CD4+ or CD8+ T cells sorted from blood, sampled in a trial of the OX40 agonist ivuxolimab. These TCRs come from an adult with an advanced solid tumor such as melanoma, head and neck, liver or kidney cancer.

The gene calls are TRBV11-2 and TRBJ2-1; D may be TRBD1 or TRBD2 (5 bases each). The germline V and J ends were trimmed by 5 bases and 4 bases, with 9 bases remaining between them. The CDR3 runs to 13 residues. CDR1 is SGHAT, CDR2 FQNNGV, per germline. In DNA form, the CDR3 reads TGTGCCAGCAGCCCGGGGCCTTACAATGAGCAGTTCTTC. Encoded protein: CASSPGPYNEQFF.

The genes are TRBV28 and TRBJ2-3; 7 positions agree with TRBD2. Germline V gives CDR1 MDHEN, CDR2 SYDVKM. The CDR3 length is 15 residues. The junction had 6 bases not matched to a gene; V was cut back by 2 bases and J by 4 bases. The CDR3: CASSLGAGKADTQYF. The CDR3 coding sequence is TGTGCCAGCAGTTTAGGAGCGGGAAAGGCAGATACGCAGTATTTT.

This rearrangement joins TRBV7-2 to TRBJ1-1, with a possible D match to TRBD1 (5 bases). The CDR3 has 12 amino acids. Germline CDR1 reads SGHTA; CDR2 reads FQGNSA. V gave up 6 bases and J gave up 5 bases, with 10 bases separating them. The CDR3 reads CASRGWGTEAFF. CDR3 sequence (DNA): TGTGCCAGCAGGGGTTGGGGGACTGAAGCTTTCTTT.

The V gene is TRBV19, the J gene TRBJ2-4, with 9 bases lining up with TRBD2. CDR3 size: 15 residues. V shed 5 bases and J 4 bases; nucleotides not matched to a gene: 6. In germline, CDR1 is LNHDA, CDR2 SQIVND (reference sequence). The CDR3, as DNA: TGTGCCAGTAGTCAACTAGCGGGCTCTAAAAACATTCAGTACTTC. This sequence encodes CASSQLAGSKNIQYF.

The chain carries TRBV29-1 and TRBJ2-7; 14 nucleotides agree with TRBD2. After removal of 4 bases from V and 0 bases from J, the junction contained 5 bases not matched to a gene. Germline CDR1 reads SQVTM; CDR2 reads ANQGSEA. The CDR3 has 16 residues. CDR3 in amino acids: CSVAGTSGRSSYEQYF. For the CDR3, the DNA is TGCAGCGTTGCCGGGACTAGCGGGAGAAGCTCCTACGAGCAGTACTTC.